This is a list of T cell receptor beta chains from one sample in a study of identical twins. TCRdb processed the 5' RACE reads anew with MiXCR; each CDR3 protein has one entry. The sample shows around 1.7 million distinct CDR3 sequences, roughly a third of them seen only once. Input material: cord blood. Source of these receptors: a newborn girl in good health. Each CDR3 is given with its conserved first and last residue. Fields, in order: clone size, V gene, J gene, D gene, CDR3 protein, CDR3 DNA. A D gene is named only where the DNA matches it firmly. Expanded clones get a size class; other rows say once, few or many, or leave the size out.

size: .; V: TRBV4-1; J: TRBJ1-2; D: .; CDR3: CASSQASAGVYGYTF; DNA: TGCGCCAGCAGCCAAGCGAGCGCAGGGGTCTATGGCTACACCTTC
size: many; V: TRBV12-3/TRBV12-4; J: TRBJ2-1; D: TRBD2; CDR3: CASSRHVAGGNEQFF; DNA: TGTGCCAGCAGTCGGCACGTAGCGGGAGGGAATGAGCAGTTCTTC
size: few; V: TRBV4-2; J: TRBJ2-7; D: .; CDR3: CASSHFGGANYEQYF; DNA: TGTGCCAGCAGCCACTTTGGCGGGGCGAACTACGAGCAGTACTTC
size: few; V: TRBV28; J: TRBJ2-1; D: TRBD1; CDR3: CASSFRNRDRVYNEQFF; DNA: TGTGCCAGCAGTTTCAGGAACCGGGACAGAGTCTACAATGAGCAGTTCTTC
size: .; V: TRBV20-1; J: TRBJ1-2; D: .; CDR3: CSARDLREYLDGYTF; DNA: TGCAGTGCTAGAGATTTGCGGGAGTACTTGGATGGCTACACCTTC
size: few; V: TRBV5-8; J: TRBJ2-3; D: .; CDR3: CASSFLQTYTDTQYF; DNA: TGTGCCAGCAGCTTTCTCCAGACATACACAGATACGCAGTATTTT
size: .; V: TRBV3-1; J: TRBJ1-2; D: .; CDR3: CASTSSSKGGYGYTF; DNA: TGTGCCAGCACCTCATCCTCTAAGGGCGGCTATGGCTACACCTTC
size: few; V: TRBV5-4; J: TRBJ2-1; D: .; CDR3: CASSLAGSVTYNEQFF; DNA: TGTGCCAGCAGCTTGGCGGGTAGCGTCACCTACAATGAGCAGTTCTTC
size: .; V: TRBV4-1; J: TRBJ2-4; D: TRBD2; CDR3: CASSRLPRDYQNIQYF; DNA: TGCGCCAGCAGCCGCCTACCTAGGGACTACCAAAACATTCAGTACTTC
size: few; V: TRBV28; J: TRBJ2-1; D: .; CDR3: CASSFWSSVLEGTPEQFF; DNA: TGTGCCAGCAGTTTTTGGTCCTCGGTTTTGGAGGGGACCCCCGAGCAGTTCTTC
size: .; V: TRBV12-3/TRBV12-4; J: TRBJ2-3; D: .; CDR3: CASSLLAYADTEYF; DNA: TGTGCCAGCAGTTTACTAGCGTATGCAGATACGGAGTATTTT
size: few; V: TRBV27; J: TRBJ2-1; D: .; CDR3: CASSFDGSYNEQFF; DNA: TGTGCCAGCAGTTTCGACGGGTCCTACAATGAGCAGTTCTTC
size: .; V: TRBV20-1; J: TRBJ1-1; D: .; CDR3: CSAPGHLNAEAFF; DNA: TGCAGTGCTCCGGGACACCTGAACGCTGAAGCTTTCTTT
size: few; V: TRBV12-3/TRBV12-4; J: TRBJ2-1; D: TRBD2; CDR3: CASSARALAVINEQFF; DNA: TGTGCCAGCAGCGCCCGCGCGCTAGCGGTAATCAATGAGCAGTTCTTC
size: few; V: TRBV7-9; J: TRBJ2-3; D: TRBD2; CDR3: CASSHSTSGEYTDTQYF; DNA: TGTGCCAGCAGCCATTCGACTAGCGGGGAATACACAGATACGCAGTATTTT
size: .; V: TRBV11-2; J: TRBJ2-7; D: TRBD2; CDR3: CASSPSGGGFYEQYF; DNA: TGTGCCAGCAGCCCGAGCGGGGGGGGCTTCTACGAGCAGTACTTC
size: .; V: TRBV20-1; J: TRBJ1-5; D: .; CDR3: CSARRQGSQPQHF; DNA: TGCAGTGCTAGAAGGCAGGGAAGCCAGCCCCAGCATTTT
size: few; V: TRBV3-1; J: TRBJ2-7; D: TRBD2; CDR3: CASSQGMRLAVYEQYF; DNA: TGTGCCAGCAGCCAAGGAATGCGACTAGCGGTTTACGAGCAGTACTTC
size: few; V: TRBV11-2; J: TRBJ2-1; D: TRBD2; CDR3: CASSLEWLAGINEQFF; DNA: TGTGCCAGCAGCTTAGAGTGGCTAGCGGGAATCAATGAGCAGTTCTTC
size: few; V: TRBV29-1; J: TRBJ2-7; D: .; CDR3: CSVVFPQGPNSYEQYF; DNA: TGCAGCGTTGTATTCCCGCAGGGGCCTAACTCCTACGAGCAGTACTTC
size: few; V: TRBV6-5; J: TRBJ2-7; D: TRBD2; CDR3: CASSYSGLAGGEQYF; DNA: TGTGCCAGCAGTTACTCGGGACTAGCGGGAGGCGAGCAGTACTTC
size: .; V: TRBV12-3/TRBV12-4; J: TRBJ2-1; D: .; CDR3: CASTLRAVRYNEQFF; DNA: TGTGCCAGCACCTTGCGAGCAGTACGGTACAATGAGCAGTTCTTC
size: .; V: TRBV24-1; J: TRBJ2-1; D: .; CDR3: CAASDFGPPQPTEQFF; DNA: TGTGCCGCCAGTGATTTCGGACCACCCCAACCAACTGAGCAGTTCTTC
size: few; V: TRBV20-1; J: TRBJ1-4; D: .; CDR3: CSAKSGSREKLFF; DNA: TGCAGTGCTAAATCAGGGTCACGAGAAAAACTGTTTTTT
size: .; V: TRBV2; J: TRBJ2-3; D: TRBD2; CDR3: CVSSEARLAGVGDTQYF; DNA: TGTGTCAGCAGTGAAGCCCGACTAGCGGGAGTAGGAGATACGCAGTATTTT